The entry below describes one TCR beta chain. The antigen is not known. The protocol was immunoSEQ multiplex PCR, while the TCRdb copy is restricted to in-frame clones and leaves out a portion. The sample includes some 99,000 clones, around nine tenths of them seen just once. The data stem from a study of T cell responses to AZD1222 COVID-19 vaccine. General study points: Only 5 or 6 AZD1222 recipients were seropositive at baseline.

V was pared by 6 bases and J by 7 bases, with 3 bases of the junction left unmatched. The CDR3 is made up of 12 amino acids. CDR1 MDHEN and CDR2 SYDVKM come from the germline V gene. The sequence was collected from an adult who received the AZD1222 COVID-19 vaccine. The V and J genes are TRBV28 and TRBJ2-1; 7 bases are shared with TRBD2. The input for sequencing was peripheral blood, taken 28 days after the second AZD1222 dose. This chain's CDR3 is CASSTGGNEQFF. The CDR3 DNA follows: TGTGCCAGCAGCACCGGGGGGAATGAGCAGTTCTTC. The full variable domain, completed using reference TRBV28 and TRBJ2-1, is DVKVTQSSRYLVKRTGEKVFLECVQDMDHENMFWYRQDPGLGLRLIYFSYDVKMKEKGDIPEGYSVSREKKERFSLILESASTNQTSMYLCASSTGGNEQFFGPGTRLTVL.